This T cell receptor beta chain was sequenced for a study of long-term antiretroviral therapy in people with HIV (dated by TCRdb to the early 2020s). For context, the study as a whole: Collection of the earliest samples took place about a decade ahead of the 2015 WHO recommendation for immediate ART, at a time when ART was typically delayed until CD4 counts fell. This retrospective serial study examined whether starting ART and sustained HIV suppression were associated with changes in the composition and diversity of the TRB repertoire in peripheral blood. A total of 192 cryopreserved PBMC samples were contributed to the cohort by 30 adults with confirmed HIV infection, with samples collected serially over a mean of roughly six years (range 1-12). About 35% of the 30 participants with HIV were female. Test extractions of a monoclonal T-cell line alongside 30 or so polyclonal samples showed no cross-contamination during QIAcube processing. On the study overall, not on this receptor specifically: Because pre-ART samples had limited cell numbers, unsorted PBMC were profiled rather than sorted CD4+ and CD8+ T cells. Since PBMC availability was limited, sequencing covered only the TCR beta chain, with no alpha chain pairing. The samples span the years 2004 to 2017, and the ART regimens used at that time may not be as effective as current regimens. The repertoire was dominated across all time points by expanded TRB clones identified before ART initiation, although this dominance was seen to fluctuate and to decrease in many PLHIV after ART. Compared with controls, HIV repertoires had narrower CDR3 length ranges, and the network structure pointed to an antigen-experienced repertoire that shifted only slightly toward naive after ART. Inferences about post-ART repertoire changes are limited because no data were available on ART adherence, viral resistance or therapy changes. Starting ART was linked to a significant rise in TRB diversity, yet even after long-term ART the diversity remained significantly lower than in transplant donor controls.

The immunoSEQ hsTCRB v3.0 assay was used at survey level resolution to sequence the TRB variable region. A depth of roughly 35,000-50,000 T-cell genomes per sample was targeted for TRB sequencing. TRB libraries were pooled and sequenced on an Illumina MiSeq using a v3 150-cycle kit. For the original study's pipeline: Repertoire analysis was performed in R inside a reproducible Nextflow workflow that covered QC, data transformation and analysis. Custom analyses were implemented in LymphoSeq2, an R package for AIRR-Seq data exploration. After excluding several samples that yielded fewer than 5000 total TRB sequences, 188 HIV repertoires remained for analysis. Among the 180 to 200 HIV repertoires that were kept, 59 were collected before ART initiation and around 130 were collected after ART initiation. Repertoires were downsampled to 5000 TRB nucleotide sequences, with summary statistics averaged over 100 downsampling iterations. Only TRB sequences with CDR3 regions of at least seven amino acids were retained for analysis. Diversity was measured with a Shannon entropy-derived clonality score and the Gini coefficient. Repertoire networks linked the top 5000 CDR3 amino acid sequences whenever two sequences differed by an edit distance of one. For TRB CDR3 amino acid sequences, GLIPH2 was used to predict antigen specificity groups and MHC restriction. CDR3 amino acid sequences were matched against VDJdb and McPAS-TCR to flag known CMV, EBV, HIV or tissue antigen associations. Pre-ART, post-ART and control groups were compared with Wilcoxon signed-rank tests and Holm-Bonferroni correction. As stored in TCRdb, this immuneACCESS dataset retains in-frame rearrangements with V and J assigned. A fraction of the clones does not appear; measured against another copy, unresolved V genes explain less than half of the discrepancy, and the remainder lacks a known reason. Clonal size and the V and J genes are those of that table, whereas D and trimming came from the DNA. The sample has nearly 30,000 clones on record, 70% to 90% of them singletons. Around 9% of the sample goes to the ten largest clones.

The CDR3 measures 17 amino acids from cysteine to phenylalanine. This entry keeps only the CDR3 DNA: 51 bases, framed from base 1. Sequences SQVTM (CDR1) and ANQGSEA (CDR2) are obtained from the germline V gene. V was cut back by 5 bases and J by 7 bases, leaving a gap of 26 bases between them. Inclusion was restricted to participants for whom at least one PBMC sample before ART initiation and at least two post-ART samples were available. Every participant with HIV received treatment in the United States of America. Before DNA extraction, cryopreserved samples of roughly 0.9-10 million PBMC were thawed and then washed. At the time of the earliest PBMC sample, participants with HIV were aged between roughly 23 and 60 years. PBMC samples from each participant spanned 1-4 timepoints before ART initiation and 2-8 timepoints after ART initiation, with a median of 7 samples. For every participant, serial HIV viral load, CD4+ T-cell count, ART history and demographic data were obtained. Genomic DNA was extracted from unsorted PBMC with a Qiagen kit on a QIAcube, with processing performed in batches of 12 samples.

Concerning this clone itself: Which antigen it targets is not known. No base qualities exist here, and no much larger clone lies one base off it.

The V and J genes are TRBV29-1 and TRBJ2-2; the D gene cannot be resolved beyond TRBD1 or TRBD2, each matching 6 bases. This TCR derives from a man aged 50 to 60 with HIV. The specimen was unsorted PBMCs, collected 3.2 years before starting antiretroviral therapy. The CDR3 reads CSVRGPGAKVGGGELFF. Here is the DNA: TGCAGCGTTCGGGGGCCGGGGGCAAAGGTCGGAGGCGGGGAGCTGTTTTTT.